Each of the 19 T cell receptor beta chains below was sequenced from the same sample in a study of T cell repertoires in cytomegalovirus infection. TCRdb re-analysed the reads in MiXCR, keeping a single row per CDR3 protein. The data show about 180,000 distinct CDR3 sequences, roughly an eighth seen once. The sequenced material came from PBMCs. These receptors all stem from a human donor in good health (CMV status not recorded). Some clones in this sample may be carry-over from other donors' samples.

This clonotype was counted many times. The V call is TRBV12-3 or TRBV12-4, the J call TRBJ2-1; TRBD2 matches 11 bases. The CDR3 totals 13 residues. Germline trimming cut 6 bases from V and 7 bases from J; bases unmatched to any gene: 2. The DNA of the CDR3 is TGTGCCAGCAGACTAGCGGGAGCTAATGAGCAGTTCTTC. It specifies CASRLAGANEQFF.

This clonotype was counted only a few times. The rearrangement links TRBV2 to TRBJ1-1, with D perhaps TRBD1 (5 bases). Germline V gene lookup returns CDR1 SNHLY and CDR2 FYNNEI. The CDR3 contains 14 residues. V was cut by 3 bases and J by 0 bases, with 8 bases left in between. CDR3 sequence reads: CASSEGDMNTEAFF. For the CDR3, the DNA is TGTGCCAGCAGTGAGGGGGATATGAACACTGAAGCTTTCTTT. The full variable domain, in which reference TRBV2 and TRBJ1-1 provide the parts outside the CDR3, is EPEVTQTPSHQVTQMGQEVILRCVPISNHLYFYWYRQILGQKVEFLVSFYNNEISEKSEIFDDQFSVERPDGSNFTLKIRSTKLEDSAMYFCASSEGDMNTEAFFGQGTRLTVV.

The gene calls are TRBV9 and TRBJ2-5; unclear D gene. Germline CDR1 SGDLS, CDR2 YYNGEE. V was pared by 0 bases and J by 4 bases, with 4 bases between. The CDR3 runs 12 residues. CDR3 sequence: CASSVDPETQYF. The DNA for the CDR3 is TGTGCCAGCAGCGTAGACCCAGAGACCCAGTACTTC.

The table lists this clonotype with a count of one. A clone one base away is much larger, so this may be a read error. The chain employs TRBV5-6 and TRBJ1-1; D perhaps matches TRBD1 (5 bases). CDR1 and CDR2 from the germline V gene are SGHDT and YYEEEE. The CDR3 contains 14 residues. V gave up 2 bases and J gave up 2 bases, with 10 bases separating them. CDR3: CASSFGTDNTEAFF. The CDR3 nucleotides read TGTGCCAGCAGCTTTGGGACGGACAACACTGAAGCTTTCTTT.

This clonotype came up many times. The rearrangement joins TRBV7-9 to TRBJ1-2, with 8 positions matching TRBD1. CDR3 length: 14 amino acids. The ends lost 1 base at V and 6 bases at J; junction bases unmatched: 4. The germline CDR1 and CDR2 sequences are SEHNR and FQNEAQ (reference sequence). The CDR3 sequence: CASSLGQGRNGYTF. DNA of the CDR3: TGTGCCAGCAGCTTAGGACAGGGGAGGAATGGCTACACCTTC. The variable domain in full, completed from reference TRBV7-9 and TRBJ1-2, reads DTGVSQNPRHKITKRGQNVTFRCDPISEHNRLYWYRQTLGQGPEFLTYFQNEAQLEKSRLLSDRFSAERPKGSFSTLEIQRTEQGDSAMYLCASSLGQGRNGYTFGSGTRLTVV.

The chain has TRBV6-6 and TRBJ1-3; D unclear. The CDR3 length is 16 residues. Looked up from germline, CDR1 is MNHNY and CDR2 is SVGAGI (reference sequence). Trimming stripped 5 bases from V and 0 bases from J, with 14 bases between. DNA for the CDR3: TGTGCCAGCAGTGGCCGGTACAGAAGCTCTGGAAACACCATATATTTT. This gives the protein CASSGRYRSSGNTIYF.

In the case of this clonotype: This is likely a read error, given that the CDR3 carries no conserved phenylalanine or tryptophan at its end. The chain uses TRBV6-2 or TRBV6-3 and TRBJ2-3; D call uncertain. Trimming shortened V by 6 bases and J by 7 bases, and 14 bases separated the two germline ends. Germline V CDR1 and CDR2: MNHEY, SVGEGT. CDR3 length equals 13 residues. As DNA, the CDR3 is TGTGCCAGCAGCGCTGACACGAGGAATACGCAGTATTTG. It codes for CASSADTRNTQYL.

This clonotype was counted only a few times. The J gene is TRBJ2-7, the V gene TRBV29-1; TRBD2 matches 12 bases. With V trimmed by 4 bases and J by 3 bases, 4 bases remained unmatched. Per germline, CDR1 SQVTM and CDR2 ANQGSEA. The CDR3 is made up of 14 amino acids. The CDR3 DNA sequence: TGCAGCGTTGGAGGACTAGCGGGACTCTACGAGCAGTACTTC. Its translation is CSVGGLAGLYEQYF.

This clonotype was recorded at least ten times. The chain uses TRBV7-2 and TRBJ1-5, with D maybe TRBD1 (6 bases). V lost 1 base and J 3 bases, leaving 10 bases between the germline ends. The CDR3 consists of 15 residues. Germline loops: CDR1 SGHTA, CDR2 FQGNSA. CDR3 sequence (DNA): TGTGCCAGCAGCTTAGTGGACAGCTACAATCAGCCCCAGCATTTT. Translating gives CASSLVDSYNQPQHF.

This clonotype was observed at least ten times. For the CDR3, the DNA is TGTGCCAGCAGGGGGACAGGGGGTCGCCGTGAATTGAGAGATGGTGGCTACACCTTC. Translated, it gives CASRGTGGRRELRDGGYTF. The chain employs TRBV12-3 or TRBV12-4 and TRBJ1-2; 11 bases match TRBD1. The CDR3 is made up of 19 amino acids. Germline trimming cut 6 bases from V and 7 bases from J; bases unmatched to any gene: 22.

Ten or more counts support this clonotype. This chain links TRBV6-1 with TRBJ1-5, with a weak D call TRBD1 (5 bases). The ends were cut back, 6 bases at V and 1 base at J, with 16 bases in the middle. In germline, CDR1 is MNHNS, CDR2 SASEGT. The length of the CDR3 is 16 residues. The CDR3 protein is CASSPSQGSSNQPQHF. CDR3 in DNA: TGTGCCAGCAGCCCCTCGCAGGGCTCGAGCAATCAGCCCCAGCATTTT.

There are many counts of this clonotype. V is TRBV7-2 and J is TRBJ1-2, with 9 bases that match TRBD1. This CDR3 is built from 16 residues. Germline V gene sequence: CDR1 SGHTA, CDR2 FQGNSA. Unmatched junction bases numbered 9, after V lost 2 bases and J lost 5 bases. CDR3 nucleotide sequence: TGTGCCAGCAGCTTAAGGGGGGGGACAGGGAAATATGGCTACACCTTC. Translated, it gives CASSLRGGTGKYGYTF.

V and J are TRBV7-2 and TRBJ2-1; 11 nucleotides match TRBD2. Looked up from germline, CDR1 is SGHTA and CDR2 is FQGNSA. This CDR3 is built from 21 residues. Trimming cost V 6 bases and J 0 bases; bases outside gene matches: 19. CDR3 sequence reads: CASSLNRPSGRPFGSYNEQFF. The DNA for the CDR3 is TGTGCCAGCAGTCTTAATAGACCTAGCGGGAGGCCCTTTGGCTCCTACAATGAGCAGTTCTTC.

V usage is TRBV7-9 and J usage is TRBJ2-5; D remains ambiguous. V was shortened by 5 bases and J by 2 bases, with 15 bases between the two germline ends. Germline V gives CDR1 SEHNR, CDR2 FQNEAQ (reference sequence). The CDR3 extends over 15 amino acids. CDR3 amino acids: CASSRRPSKQETQYF. The CDR3, as DNA: TGTGCCAGCAGCCGGCGACCCTCCAAACAAGAGACCCAGTACTTC.

This clonotype was detected ten times or more. This sequence joins TRBV18 and TRBJ1-2; D possibly corresponds to TRBD1 (6 bases). Germline CDR1 and CDR2: KGHSH and LQKENI. Deletions cut 2 bases from V and 7 bases from J, with 8 bases between. The CDR3 is 12 amino acids. CDR3 coding DNA: TGTGCCAGCTCACCAACAGGGTCTGGCTACACCTTC. Translation gives CASSPTGSGYTF.

This clonotype turned up a few times. The CDR3 DNA is TGCAGCGTTTCCGTGGGGACTAGCGGGACCTACGAGCAGTACTTC. Its translation is CSVSVGTSGTYEQYF. This chain joins TRBV29-1 and TRBJ2-7; the match to TRBD2 covers 13 bases. V was clipped by 5 bases and J by 2 bases; unmatched bases: 6. This CDR3 is 15 amino acids long. CDR1 SQVTM and CDR2 ANQGSEA come from the germline V gene.

This chain connects TRBV10-3 to TRBJ2-7; 7 bases line up with TRBD2. This CDR3 is 13 amino acids long. Trimming at V came to 6 bases and at J to 4 bases, leaving 6 bases not matched to a gene. From germline, CDR1 is ENHRY and CDR2 SYGVKD. The CDR3 DNA reads TGTGCCATCAGCCACGGGACTACTTACGAGCAGTACTTC. Translating it yields CAISHGTTYEQYF.

This clonotype has at least ten counts. The chain uses TRBV7-2 and TRBJ1-5; no firm D call. The CDR3 loop spans 13 amino acids. Trimming removed 3 bases at V and 6 bases at J, with 9 bases between. Per germline, CDR1 SGHTA and CDR2 FQGNSA. The CDR3 DNA is TGTGCCAGCAGCTTCTGGGTTAGTCAGCCCCAGCATTTT. Translating gives CASSFWVSQPQHF.

This clonotype came up many times. The gene calls are TRBV14 and TRBJ2-7; 9 positions match TRBD1. Trimming took 4 bases from V and 2 from J; bases not matched to a gene: 3. There are 14 residues in the CDR3. The germline V gene encodes CDR1 SGHDN and CDR2 FVKESK. The CDR3 DNA reads TGTGCCAGCAGCCCGGGACAGGGCACCTACGAGCAGTACTTC. Translated: CASSPGQGTYEQYF.